This T cell receptor beta chain was found in a study of brain metastases from non-small cell lung cancer. The V gene lost 4 bases and the J gene lost 10 bases, with 10 bases spanning the gap. Germline V gene sequence: CDR1 SNHLY, CDR2 FYNNEI. The CDR3 contains 12 residues. Study results and limitations: Brain metastases had lower T-cell infiltration than primary tumors. In over 55% of brain metastases, T-cell clones were expanded compared with matched primary tumors. TCR repertoires overlapped largely between brain metastases and matched primaries.

About this clone itself: Its target is not known.

Assay used: immunoSEQ multiplex PCR; TCRdb lists only in-frame clones, some missing. Seen here are 4,100 or so clones, more than 70% observed once, and the top ten hold around 13%. The genes are TRBV2 and TRBJ1-4, with D possibly TRBD1 on 5 matching bases. The sequence was obtained from a donor older than 35 with non-small cell lung cancer. Input material: tissue from a brain metastasis. CDR3 sequence (DNA): TGTGCCAGCAGTGCTGTGGGGGGAAAACTGTTTTTT. Encoded protein: CASSAVGGKLFF.